The 9 T cell receptor beta chains reported below all come from one sample, sequenced in a study of T cells in localized non-small cell lung cancer. TCRdb's table, derived via immunoSEQ multiplex PCR, lists solely in-frame clones and lacks some. The sample holds tens of thousands of clones; about 89% are singletons and the top ten take 20% to 25%. This material consisted of peripheral blood, taken before any cancer treatment. The receptors were gathered from a man aged 35-75 years with stage I squamous cell lung carcinoma.

The chain uses TRBV6-5 and TRBJ1-3; D is ambiguous. Germline lookup yields CDR1 MNHEY and CDR2 SVGAGI. The ends were cut back, 5 bases at V and 8 bases at J, with 19 bases in the middle. The CDR3 is made up of 15 amino acids. CDR3: CASSRSRGRSDTIYF. The DNA for the CDR3 is TGTGCCAGCAGTAGGTCTCGGGGAAGATCGGACACCATATATTTT.

The chain recombines TRBV7-6 with TRBJ1-2, with D perhaps matching TRBD1 (5 bases). This CDR3 region has 13 residues. V was shortened by 3 bases and J by 3 bases, with 8 bases between the two germline ends. Looked up from germline, CDR1 is SGHVS and CDR2 is FNYEAQ. The CDR3 protein is CASSFGGDYGYTF. The CDR3 nucleotides are TGTGCCAGCAGCTTTGGGGGTGACTATGGCTACACCTTC.

The V gene is TRBV6-5, the J gene TRBJ1-2; no clear D gene. Germline CDR1 MNHEY, CDR2 SVGAGI. Trimming stripped 2 bases from V and 7 bases from J, with 11 bases between. The CDR3 sequence is 13 residues long. CDR3 in DNA: TGTGCCAGCAGTTACGTGGGCACCTTTGGCTACACCTTC. It is translated as CASSYVGTFGYTF.

This chain uses TRBV6-5 with TRBJ1-2, with D tentatively TRBD1 (6 bases). V was cut by 7 bases and J by 8 bases, with 11 bases left in between. Germline V gene sequence: CDR1 MNHEY, CDR2 SVGAGI. The CDR3 is made up of 11 amino acids. The CDR3: CASNSGGGYTF. CDR3 DNA: TGTGCCAGCAATTCCGGGGGCGGCTACACCTTC.

The rearrangement joins TRBV7-2 to TRBJ2-3; D possibly corresponds to TRBD1 (6 bases). CDR1 and CDR2 (germline): SGHTA, FQGNSA. Trimming shortened V by 5 bases and J by 0 bases, and 9 bases separated the two germline ends. The CDR3 is 14 residues long. The CDR3 sequence is CASSPQGSTDTQYF. The CDR3 coding sequence is TGTGCCAGCAGCCCACAGGGCAGCACAGATACGCAGTATTTT.

V gene TRBV10-3 combines with J gene TRBJ1-2, with no clear D. Trimming removed 0 bases at V and 8 bases at J, with 13 bases between. The germline gives CDR1 ENHRY, CDR2 SYGVKD. CDR3 length equals 14 residues. The CDR3 DNA sequence: TGTGCCATCAGTGAGTCGATGTCCGGGTGGGGCTACACCTTC. It yields the protein CAISESMSGWGYTF.

The rearrangement uses TRBV6-1 and TRBJ1-2; no clear D. The germline V gene encodes CDR1 MNHNS and CDR2 SASEGT. The CDR3 is 15 amino acids. V lost 3 bases and J lost 4, with 15 bases in between. CDR3: CASSEPPGNPYGYTF. In DNA, the CDR3 is TGTGCCAGCAGTGAGCCACCCGGGAACCCCTATGGCTACACCTTC.

V usage is TRBV9 and J usage is TRBJ2-6; D remains ambiguous. Trimming pared 0 bases from V and 1 base from J, leaving 5 bases between. The CDR3 has 15 residues. Germline V CDR1 and CDR2: SGDLS, YYNGEE. The CDR3 spells CASSVGLSGANVLTF. CDR3 nucleotide sequence: TGTGCCAGCAGCGTAGGCCTTTCTGGGGCCAACGTCCTGACTTTC.

The rearrangement uses TRBV5-6 and TRBJ2-3, with TRBD2 matching 11 bases. Trimming cost V 4 bases and J 6 bases; bases outside gene matches: 10. The CDR3 runs to 16 residues. Germline CDR1 SGHDT, CDR2 YYEEEE. The CDR3 DNA follows: TGTGCCAGCAGCCCTACTAGCGGGGGAAAATTGGATACGCAGTATTTT. Protein product: CASSPTSGGKLDTQYF.